The clone carrying this T cell receptor (beta chain) was observed once. Its target is not known. This sample was included in a study of shared clonotypes between healthy human individuals. Study-wide points: The sampled material consisted only of blood, and tissue repertoires are likely to differ.

As originally analysed: Junction-only sequences without quality scores came from ImmunoSEQ, so filtering differed. The assay was immunoSEQ multiplex PCR, and TCRdb's table has in-frame clones only and misses some. V and J calls plus clone size are reproduced from that table; the DNA served to infer D and trimming. The table has hundreds of thousands of clones, about 95% seen once; the top ten hold approximately 0.11%. CD45RO negativity and positive selection for CCR7 defined naive CD8 cells, a population that excluded terminally differentiated effector memory CD45RA+ cells. CDR1 is LNHDA, CDR2 SQIVND, per germline (reference sequence). This CDR3 spans 12 amino acids. Trimming cost V 1 base and J 6 bases, with 4 bases left between them.

This receptor was identified in a woman in her twenties or thirties in good health. The V and J genes are TRBV19 and TRBJ2-1; D is uncertain. Sequencing used naive CD8+ T cells sorted from blood. The CDR3 sequence is CASSIGLNEQFF. DNA of the CDR3: TGTGCCAGTAGTATAGGGCTCAATGAGCAGTTCTTC.